The rows below give T cell receptor beta chains drawn from one sample of a study of blood T cell repertoires in COVID-19. TCRdb's table, derived via immunoSEQ multiplex PCR, lists solely in-frame clones and lacks some. The data hold about 47,000 clones, with 75% to 90% observed a single time. The sample consisted of peripheral blood. These receptor sequences come from a man in his 60s with active COVID-19. CDR3s include the opening cysteine and the closing phenylalanine or tryptophan. A D gene is named only where the DNA matches it firmly.

V gene: TRBV9; D gene: .; CDR3 protein: CASSVGHPGYGNYGYTF
V gene: TRBV3-1/TRBV3-2; D gene: TRBD2; CDR3 protein: CASSLRAGEYPGTGELFF
V gene: TRBV27; D gene: TRBD2; CDR3 protein: CASSRGTKKETQYF
V gene: TRBV9; D gene: TRBD2; CDR3 protein: CASSSGLAGSETQYF
V gene: TRBV28; D gene: .; CDR3 protein: CASSPSGGFGEKLFF
V gene: TRBV3-1/TRBV3-2; D gene: TRBD1; CDR3 protein: CASSRGLTGTGGGEQYF
V gene: TRBV4-3; D gene: .; CDR3 protein: CASSQDRQGRGNEQFF
V gene: TRBV6-6; D gene: TRBD1; CDR3 protein: CASSYSPDRGGYTF
V gene: TRBV7-2; D gene: TRBD1; CDR3 protein: CASSLDRGGGYEKLFF
V gene: TRBV7-6; D gene: .; CDR3 protein: CASSPSTVIYNEQFF
V gene: TRBV11-2; D gene: .; CDR3 protein: CASSLVRAPSDTQYF
V gene: TRBV30; D gene: TRBD2; CDR3 protein: CAWTSGHLADTQYF
V gene: TRBV11-1; D gene: TRBD2; CDR3 protein: CASSRWGGRDDEQFF
V gene: TRBV4-1; D gene: TRBD2; CDR3 protein: CASSQLAGGADTQYF
V gene: TRBV7-9; D gene: .; CDR3 protein: CASSFGFRDSPQHF
V gene: TRBV14; D gene: TRBD1; CDR3 protein: CASSHPCFRTGPLAGQPQHF
V gene: TRBV3-1/TRBV3-2; D gene: .; CDR3 protein: CASSLVGAPLHF
V gene: TRBV10-3; D gene: .; CDR3 protein: CAISEPRETQYF
V gene: TRBV6-5; D gene: .; CDR3 protein: CASTPPGGIETQYF
V gene: TRBV14; D gene: .; CDR3 protein: CASSLQQEQFF
V gene: TRBV9; D gene: .; CDR3 protein: CASSVVGETQYF
V gene: TRBV2; D gene: .; CDR3 protein: CASSGSIGNTIYF
V gene: TRBV11-1; D gene: .; CDR3 protein: CASSFAIAASSYEQYF
V gene: TRBV5-5; D gene: .; CDR3 protein: CASSPGGDTQYF
V gene: TRBV9; D gene: TRBD2; CDR3 protein: CASSSSGYYNEQFF
V gene: TRBV19; D gene: TRBD1; CDR3 protein: CASSTPGQGARGYTF
V gene: TRBV25-1; D gene: .; CDR3 protein: CASSEYRVYNSPLHF
V gene: TRBV4-2; D gene: TRBD2; CDR3 protein: CASSQVTSGGAYNEQFF
V gene: TRBV7-6; D gene: .; CDR3 protein: CASSPRGRGGSPLHF
V gene: TRBV12-3/TRBV12-4; D gene: TRBD1; CDR3 protein: CASSSTGGNGYTF
V gene: TRBV5-1; D gene: .; CDR3 protein: CASSLVSGYTGELFF
V gene: TRBV3-1/TRBV3-2; D gene: TRBD1; CDR3 protein: CASSLTGGIMNTEAFF
V gene: TRBV9; D gene: TRBD2; CDR3 protein: CASSGRGDGTDTQYF
V gene: TRBV4-3; D gene: TRBD2; CDR3 protein: CASSQEAGEQETQYF
V gene: TRBV20-1; D gene: TRBD2; CDR3 protein: CSASERGGGDTQYF
V gene: TRBV6-5; D gene: .; CDR3 protein: CASSYSDSNSPLHF
V gene: TRBV5-1; D gene: .; CDR3 protein: CASSAVYGPSTYEQYF
V gene: TRBV10-3; D gene: .; CDR3 protein: CASRQGNQPQHF
V gene: TRBV28; D gene: TRBD2; CDR3 protein: CASSLRTSGSGHEQFF
V gene: TRBV10-3; D gene: TRBD2; CDR3 protein: CAISKLAGDTQYF
V gene: TRBV6-4; D gene: .; CDR3 protein: CASSVSGPYNEQFF